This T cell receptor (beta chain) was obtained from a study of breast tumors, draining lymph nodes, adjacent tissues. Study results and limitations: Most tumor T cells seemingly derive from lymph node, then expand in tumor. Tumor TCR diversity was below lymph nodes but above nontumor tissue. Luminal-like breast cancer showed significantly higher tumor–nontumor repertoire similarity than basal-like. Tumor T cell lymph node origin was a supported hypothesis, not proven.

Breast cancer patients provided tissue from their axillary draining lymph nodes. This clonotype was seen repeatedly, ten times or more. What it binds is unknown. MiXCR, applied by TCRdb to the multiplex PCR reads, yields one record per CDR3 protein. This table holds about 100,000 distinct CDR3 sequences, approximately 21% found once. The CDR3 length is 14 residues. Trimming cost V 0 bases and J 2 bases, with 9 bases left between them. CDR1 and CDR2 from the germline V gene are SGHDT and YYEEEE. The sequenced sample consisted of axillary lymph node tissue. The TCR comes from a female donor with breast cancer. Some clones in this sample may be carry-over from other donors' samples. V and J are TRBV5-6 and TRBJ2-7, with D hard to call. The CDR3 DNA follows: TGTGCCAGCAGCTTGGGGCAGTCGACCTACGAGCAGTACTTC. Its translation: CASSLGQSTYEQYF.